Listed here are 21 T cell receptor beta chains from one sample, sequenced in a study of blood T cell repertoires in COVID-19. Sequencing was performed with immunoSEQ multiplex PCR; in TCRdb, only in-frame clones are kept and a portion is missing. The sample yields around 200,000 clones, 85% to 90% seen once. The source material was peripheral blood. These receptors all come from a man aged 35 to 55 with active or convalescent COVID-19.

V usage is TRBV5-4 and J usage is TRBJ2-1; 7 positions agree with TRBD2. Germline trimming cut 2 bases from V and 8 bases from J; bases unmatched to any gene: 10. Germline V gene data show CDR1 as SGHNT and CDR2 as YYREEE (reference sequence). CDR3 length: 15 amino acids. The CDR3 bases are TGTGCCAGCAGCTTTGGACTAGTAAATCTTGATGAGCAGTTCTTC. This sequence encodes CASSFGLVNLDEQFF.

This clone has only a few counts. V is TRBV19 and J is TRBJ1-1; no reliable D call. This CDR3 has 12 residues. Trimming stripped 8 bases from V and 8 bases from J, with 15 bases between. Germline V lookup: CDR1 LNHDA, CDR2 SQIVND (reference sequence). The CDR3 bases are TGTGCCAGTGAGAGACCGGGATCCGAAGCTTTCTTT. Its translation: CASERPGSEAFF.

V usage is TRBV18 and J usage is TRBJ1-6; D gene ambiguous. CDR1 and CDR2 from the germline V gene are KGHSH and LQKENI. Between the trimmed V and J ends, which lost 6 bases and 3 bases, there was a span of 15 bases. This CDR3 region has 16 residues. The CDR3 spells CASSLGEGSYNSPLHF. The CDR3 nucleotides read TGTGCCAGCTCCCTCGGCGAGGGCAGCTATAATTCACCCCTCCACTTT. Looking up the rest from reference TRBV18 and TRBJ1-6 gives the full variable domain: NAGVMQNPRHLVRRRGQEARLRCSPMKGHSHVYWYRQLPEEGLKFMVYLQKENIIDESGMPKERFSAEFPKEGPSILRIQQVVRGDSAAYFCASSLGEGSYNSPLHFGNGTRLTVT.

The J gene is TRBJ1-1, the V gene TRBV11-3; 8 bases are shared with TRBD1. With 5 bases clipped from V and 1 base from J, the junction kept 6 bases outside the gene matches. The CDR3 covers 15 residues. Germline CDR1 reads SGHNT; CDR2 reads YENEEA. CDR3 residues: CASSQGAPRNTEAFF. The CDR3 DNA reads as TGTGCCAGCAGCCAGGGGGCGCCGAGGAACACTGAAGCTTTCTTT.

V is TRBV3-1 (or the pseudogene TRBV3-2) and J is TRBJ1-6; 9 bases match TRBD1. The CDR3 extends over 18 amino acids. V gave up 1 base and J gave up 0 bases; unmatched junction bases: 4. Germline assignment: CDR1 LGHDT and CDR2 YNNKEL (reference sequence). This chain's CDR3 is CASSQGGQGISYNSPLHF. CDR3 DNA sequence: TGTGCCAGCAGCCAAGGGGGACAGGGAATCTCCTATAATTCACCCCTCCACTTT.

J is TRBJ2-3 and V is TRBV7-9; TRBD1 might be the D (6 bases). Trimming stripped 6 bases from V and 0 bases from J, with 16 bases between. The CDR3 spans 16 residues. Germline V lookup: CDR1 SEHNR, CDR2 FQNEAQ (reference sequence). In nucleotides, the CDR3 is TGTGCCAGCAGACACGACAGGACCCCTAGCACAGATACGCAGTATTTT. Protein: CASRHDRTPSTDTQYF.

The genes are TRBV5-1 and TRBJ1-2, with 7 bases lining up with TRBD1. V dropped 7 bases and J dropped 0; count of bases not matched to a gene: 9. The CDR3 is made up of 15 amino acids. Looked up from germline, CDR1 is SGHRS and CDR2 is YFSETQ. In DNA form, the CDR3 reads TGCGCCAGCTCCTCGGGACAGTTAGCTAACTATGGCTACACCTTC. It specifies CASSSGQLANYGYTF.

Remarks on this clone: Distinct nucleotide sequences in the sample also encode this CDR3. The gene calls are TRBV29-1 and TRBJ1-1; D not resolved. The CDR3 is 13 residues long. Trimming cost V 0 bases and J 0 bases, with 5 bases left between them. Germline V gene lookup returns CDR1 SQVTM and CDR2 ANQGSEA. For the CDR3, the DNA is TGCAGCGTTGAAGACAGATTGAACACTGAAGCTTTCTTT. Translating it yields CSVEDRLNTEAFF.

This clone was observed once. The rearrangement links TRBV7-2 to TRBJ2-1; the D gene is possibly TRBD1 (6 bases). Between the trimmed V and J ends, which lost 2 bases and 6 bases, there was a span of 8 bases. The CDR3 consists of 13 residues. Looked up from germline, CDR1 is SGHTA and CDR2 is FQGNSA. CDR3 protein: CASSLNRVNEQFF. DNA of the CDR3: TGTGCCAGCAGCTTAAACAGGGTCAATGAGCAGTTCTTC.

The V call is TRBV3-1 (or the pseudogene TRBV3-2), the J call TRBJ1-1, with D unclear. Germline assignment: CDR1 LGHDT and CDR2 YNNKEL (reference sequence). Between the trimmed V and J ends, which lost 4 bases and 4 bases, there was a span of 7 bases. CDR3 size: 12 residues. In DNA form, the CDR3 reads TGTGCCAGCAGCCCTACCGGCACTGAAGCTTTCTTT. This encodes CASSPTGTEAFF.

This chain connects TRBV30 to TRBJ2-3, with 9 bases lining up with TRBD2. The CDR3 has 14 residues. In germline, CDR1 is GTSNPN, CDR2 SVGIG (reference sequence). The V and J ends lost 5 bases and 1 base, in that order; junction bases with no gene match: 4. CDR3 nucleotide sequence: TGTGCCTGGGGTAGCGGGGGCCGCACAGATACGCAGTATTTT. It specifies CAWGSGGRTDTQYF.

CDR3 loop: CASSPEETQYF. CDR3 bases: TGTGCCAGCAGTCCGGAAGAGACCCAGTACTTC. The chain is built from TRBV2 and TRBJ2-5; the D is unclear. Trimming cost V 5 bases and J 3 bases, with 4 bases left between them. This CDR3 contains 11 residues. The germline V gene has CDR1 SNHLY and CDR2 FYNNEI. Complete variable domain (other parts from reference TRBV2 and TRBJ2-5): EPEVTQTPSHQVTQMGQEVILRCVPISNHLYFYWYRQILGQKVEFLVSFYNNEISEKSEIFDDQFSVERPDGSNFTLKIRSTKLEDSAMYFCASSPEETQYFGPGTRLLVL.

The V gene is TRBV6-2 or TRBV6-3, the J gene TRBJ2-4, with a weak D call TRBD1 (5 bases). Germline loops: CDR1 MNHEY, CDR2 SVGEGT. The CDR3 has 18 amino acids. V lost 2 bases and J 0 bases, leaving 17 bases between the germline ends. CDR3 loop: CASSYPPGQTIAKNIQYF. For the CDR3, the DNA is TGTGCCAGCAGTTACCCACCCGGACAAACCATAGCCAAAAACATTCAGTACTTC.

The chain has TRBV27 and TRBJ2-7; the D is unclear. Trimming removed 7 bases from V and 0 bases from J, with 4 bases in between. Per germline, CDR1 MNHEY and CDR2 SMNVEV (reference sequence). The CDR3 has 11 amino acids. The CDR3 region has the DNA TGTGCCAGCACCCTCTCCTACGAGCAGTACTTC. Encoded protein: CASTLSYEQYF.

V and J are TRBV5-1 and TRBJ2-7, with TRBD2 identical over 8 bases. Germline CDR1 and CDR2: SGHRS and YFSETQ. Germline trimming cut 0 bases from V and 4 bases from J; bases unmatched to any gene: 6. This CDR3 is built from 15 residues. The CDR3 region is CASSLAGGVFYEQYF. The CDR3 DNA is TGCGCCAGCAGCTTGGCGGGGGGGGTTTTTTACGAGCAGTACTTC.

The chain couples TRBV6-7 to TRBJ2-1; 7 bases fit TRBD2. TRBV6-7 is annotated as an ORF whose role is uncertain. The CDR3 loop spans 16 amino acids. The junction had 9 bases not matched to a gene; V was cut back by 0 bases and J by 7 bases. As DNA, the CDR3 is TGTGCCAGCAGTTACTCGTATGATCTAGCGGTGAATGAGCAGTTCTTC. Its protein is CASSYSYDLAVNEQFF.

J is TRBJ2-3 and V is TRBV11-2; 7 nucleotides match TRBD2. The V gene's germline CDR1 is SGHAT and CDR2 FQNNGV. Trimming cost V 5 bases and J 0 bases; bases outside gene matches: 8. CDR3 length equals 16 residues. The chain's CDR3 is CASSPPSLASTDTQYF. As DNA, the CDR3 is TGTGCCAGCAGCCCCCCATCACTAGCGAGCACAGATACGCAGTATTTT. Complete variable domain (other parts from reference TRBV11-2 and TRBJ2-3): EAGVAQSPRYKIIEKRQSVAFWCNPISGHATLYWYQQILGQGPKLLIQFQNNGVVDDSQLPKDRFSAERLKGVDSTLKIQPAKLEDSAVYLCASSPPSLASTDTQYFGPGTRLTVL.

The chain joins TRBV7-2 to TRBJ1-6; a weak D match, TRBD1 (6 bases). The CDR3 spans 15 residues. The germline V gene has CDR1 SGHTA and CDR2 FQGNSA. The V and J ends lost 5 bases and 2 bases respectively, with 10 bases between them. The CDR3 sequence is CASSAGTPYNSPLHF. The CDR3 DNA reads TGTGCCAGCAGCGCCGGGACACCCTATAATTCACCCCTCCACTTT.

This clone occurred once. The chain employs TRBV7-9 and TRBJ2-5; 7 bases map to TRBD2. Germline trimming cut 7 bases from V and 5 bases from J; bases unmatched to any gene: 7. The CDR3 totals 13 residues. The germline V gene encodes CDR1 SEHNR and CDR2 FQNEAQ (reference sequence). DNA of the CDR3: TGTGCCAGCATCGGCGGGGGTGCGGAGACCCAGTACTTC. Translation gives CASIGGGAETQYF.

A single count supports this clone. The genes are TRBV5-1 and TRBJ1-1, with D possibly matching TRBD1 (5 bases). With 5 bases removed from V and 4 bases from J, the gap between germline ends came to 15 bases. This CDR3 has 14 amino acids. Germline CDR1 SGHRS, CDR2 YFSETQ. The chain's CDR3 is CASRIRQQGTEAFF. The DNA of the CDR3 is TGCGCCAGCAGGATTCGACAGCAGGGCACTGAAGCTTTCTTT.

CDR3 in amino acids: CASSQRTGDTDTQYF. In DNA form, the CDR3 reads TGTGCCAGCAGTCAAAGGACAGGGGACACAGATACGCAGTATTTT. J is TRBJ2-3 and V is TRBV6-5, with 9 nucleotides matching TRBD1. After removal of 5 bases from V and 2 bases from J, the junction contained 5 bases not matched to a gene. CDR1 MNHEY and CDR2 SVGAGI come from the germline V gene. This CDR3 is 15 amino acids long.